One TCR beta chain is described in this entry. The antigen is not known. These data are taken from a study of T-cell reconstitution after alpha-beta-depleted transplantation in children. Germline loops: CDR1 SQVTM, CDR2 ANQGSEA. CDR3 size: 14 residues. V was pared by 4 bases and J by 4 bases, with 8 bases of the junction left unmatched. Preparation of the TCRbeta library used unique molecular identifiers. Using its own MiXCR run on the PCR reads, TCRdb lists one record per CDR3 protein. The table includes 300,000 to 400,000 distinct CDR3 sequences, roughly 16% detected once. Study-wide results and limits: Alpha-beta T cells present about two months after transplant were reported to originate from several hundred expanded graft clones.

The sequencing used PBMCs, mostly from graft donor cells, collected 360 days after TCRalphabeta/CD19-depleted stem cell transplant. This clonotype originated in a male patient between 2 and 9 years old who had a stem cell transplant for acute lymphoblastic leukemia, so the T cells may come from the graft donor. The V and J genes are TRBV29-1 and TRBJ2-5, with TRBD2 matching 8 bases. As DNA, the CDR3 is TGCAGCGTTGGTGGGAGCGGGAGAGCAGAGACCCAGTACTTC. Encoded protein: CSVGGSGRAETQYF.